The 8 T cell receptor beta chains presented below share a single source sample, sequenced in a study of blood T cell repertoires in COVID-19. The assay was immunoSEQ multiplex PCR, and TCRdb's table has in-frame clones only and misses some. This sample yields roughly 130,000 clones, of which about four fifths are seen a single time; around 3.2% belongs to the top ten. The specimen sequenced was PBMCs or T cells enriched from blood (not recorded which). These receptors were collected from a woman in her forties or fifties with acute COVID-19.

The CDR3 nucleotides read TGTGCCAGCAGTAGTGAGAGCGGGGGGGCCGGGGAGCTGTTTTTT. This sequence encodes CASSSESGGAGELFF. This chain links TRBV6-5 with TRBJ2-2; 10 bases are shared with TRBD2. The CDR3 runs to 15 residues. Germline assignment: CDR1 MNHEY and CDR2 SVGAGI. J lost 6 bases, V lost 5 bases, and 6 bases had no gene match.

The rearrangement links TRBV5-4 to TRBJ2-7; 12 bases are a match to TRBD2. With 3 bases clipped from V and 3 bases from J, the junction kept 7 bases outside the gene matches. Germline V gene data show CDR1 as SGHNT and CDR2 as YYREEE (reference sequence). This CDR3 is 16 amino acids long. In nucleotides, the CDR3 is TGTGCCAGCAGCTCGCAGACTAGCGGGAGCCTCTACGAGCAGTACTTC. Translating gives CASSSQTSGSLYEQYF.

This clone was recorded once. This chain links TRBV5-8 with TRBJ1-2, with D perhaps TRBD1 (6 bases). CDR3 length equals 14 residues. V dropped 0 bases and J dropped 6 bases, with 12 bases sitting between them. Per the germline V gene, CDR1 is SGHTS and CDR2 is YDEGEE. CDR3 DNA sequence: TGTGCCAGCAGCTTGGATTTACAGGGACATGGCTACACCTTC. Amino acid sequence: CASSLDLQGHGYTF.

This sequence joins TRBV28 and TRBJ2-1, with 9 positions matching TRBD2. The germline V gene encodes CDR1 MDHEN and CDR2 SYDVKM. The CDR3 is 16 residues long. The ends lost 6 bases at V and 5 bases at J; junction bases unmatched: 11. The CDR3 loop is CASSIVGLAPNNEQFF. The CDR3 nucleotides are TGTGCCAGCAGCATCGTCGGACTAGCGCCCAACAATGAGCAGTTCTTC.

The chain carries TRBV7-8 and TRBJ1-1; tentative D call: TRBD1 (5 bases). CDR3 length equals 15 residues. V lost 5 bases to trimming and J lost 5 bases, with 18 bases between them. The germline gives CDR1 SGHVS, CDR2 FQNEAQ. The CDR3 coding sequence is TGTGCCAGCAGCGTTGGGGGGAGTGGTACTACTGAAGCTTTCTTT. Its translation: CASSVGGSGTTEAFF.

This clone was seen repeatedly, ten times or more. The chain is built from TRBV6-4 and TRBJ2-1, with a tentative D call TRBD2 (6 bases). Germline assignment: CDR1 MRHNA and CDR2 SNTAGT. V was trimmed by 3 bases and J by 4 bases, leaving 13 bases between them. The CDR3 covers 15 residues. The CDR3 bases are TGTGCCAGCAGTGAAAGGTCTAGCGATTACAATGAGCAGTTCTTC. This codes for CASSERSSDYNEQFF.

By its share, this clone is medium-sized. This chain joins TRBV6-5 and TRBJ2-5; TRBD2 matches at 9 bases. The CDR3 is 16 amino acids. Germline V CDR1 and CDR2: MNHEY, SVGAGI. V gave up 0 bases and J gave up 3 bases; unmatched junction bases: 5. Written as DNA, the CDR3 is TGTGCCAGCAGTTACTCCGGGACTAGCCCCGAAGAGACCCAGTACTTC. It is translated as CASSYSGTSPEETQYF.

This clone was recorded once. The V and J genes are TRBV5-4 and TRBJ1-4; D perhaps matches TRBD1 (5 bases). The ends were cut back, 4 bases at V and 0 bases at J, with 13 bases in the middle. The CDR3 has 16 residues. Germline-derived CDR1 and CDR2 are SGHNT and YYREEE (reference sequence). The CDR3 protein is CASSSKTVPTNEKLFF. The CDR3 DNA follows: TGTGCCAGCAGCAGTAAGACAGTCCCAACTAATGAAAAACTGTTTTTT.